The 14 T cell receptor beta chains presented below share a single source sample, sequenced in a study of shared clonotypes between healthy human individuals. Data came from immunoSEQ multiplex PCR; TCRdb stores just in-frame clones and leaves some out. The data contain 2,100,000 or so clones, almost 96% of them singletons. Sequenced sample: naive CD4+ T cells sorted from blood. Subset: CD45RA+ positively selected. These receptors were collected from a man younger than 35 in good health.

The J gene is TRBJ2-5, the V gene TRBV9, with D possibly TRBD2 on 5 matching bases. Trimming pared 3 bases from V and 2 bases from J, leaving 17 bases between. CDR1 SGDLS and CDR2 YYNGEE come from the germline V gene. The CDR3 runs 16 residues. The CDR3 here is CASSATDWKEQETQYF. CDR3 sequence (DNA): TGTGCCAGCAGCGCTACGGACTGGAAAGAACAAGAGACCCAGTACTTC.

This chain uses TRBV20-1 with TRBJ1-1, with unresolved D. V was trimmed by 4 bases and J by 7 bases, leaving 7 bases between them. Germline V lookup: CDR1 DFQATT, CDR2 SNEGSKA (reference sequence). The CDR3 has 10 residues. In nucleotides, the CDR3 is TGCAGTGCTAATCGGGTTGAAGCTTTCTTT. This codes for CSANRVEAFF.

About this clone: The DNA is left out, because the CDR3 cannot be placed on it with certainty; the CDR3 is given as TCRdb lists it. This chain uses TRBV27 with TRBJ2-7; the table's D gene call, TRBD1, was not cross checked with the DNA. Per germline, CDR1 MNHEY and CDR2 SMNVEV (reference sequence). From its first to its last residue, the CDR3 has 14 amino acids. This CDR3 is CASSTSGQTYEQYF.

In this sample, this clone turned up once. This chain joins TRBV7-9 and TRBJ1-5; D call uncertain. V dropped 2 bases and J dropped 5 bases, with 7 bases sitting between them. The CDR3 length is 13 residues. Germline CDR1 and CDR2: SEHNR and FQNEAQ (reference sequence). Here the CDR3 reads CASSLRADQPQHF. The DNA for the CDR3 is TGTGCCAGCAGCTTAAGGGCGGATCAGCCCCAGCATTTT.

V gene TRBV9 combines with J gene TRBJ2-3; 10 bases fit TRBD2. CDR1 and CDR2 from the germline V gene are SGDLS and YYNGEE. CDR3 length: 17 amino acids. Trimming at V came to 4 bases and at J to 2 bases, leaving 10 bases not matched to a gene. The CDR3: CASSTQRGGSPTDTQYF. CDR3 coding DNA: TGTGCCAGCAGCACCCAGCGGGGGGGCTCCCCCACAGATACGCAGTATTTT. The whole variable domain, filled in from reference TRBV9 and TRBJ2-3, reads DSGVTQTPKHLITATGQRVTLRCSPRSGDLSVYWYQQSLDQGLQFLIQYYNGEERAKGNILERFSAQQFPDLHSELNLSSLELGDSALYFCASSTQRGGSPTDTQYFGPGTRLTVL.

The V and J genes are TRBV27 and TRBJ1-6; D may be TRBD1 (6 bases). Trimming pared 5 bases from V and 0 bases from J, leaving 17 bases between. The CDR3 consists of 18 residues. Per the germline V gene, CDR1 is MNHEY and CDR2 is SMNVEV (reference sequence). CDR3 nucleotides: TGTGCCAGCAGTAACAGGGACGGGAGACGCTCCTATAATTCACCCCTCCACTTT. Its translation is CASSNRDGRRSYNSPLHF.

The chain recombines TRBV11-3 with TRBJ2-3; weak D call: TRBD1 (7 bases). The CDR3 covers 16 residues. CDR1 is SGHNT, CDR2 YENEEA, per germline. The germline V and J ends were trimmed by 3 bases and 0 bases, with 13 bases remaining between them. The CDR3 loop is CASSFYGGQSTDTQYF. The DNA of the CDR3 is TGTGCCAGCAGCTTCTACGGGGGACAGAGCACAGATACGCAGTATTTT.

This clone appeared a few times. V usage is TRBV7-2 and J usage is TRBJ2-1, with D possibly TRBD2 on 6 matching bases. Germline CDR1 SGHTA, CDR2 FQGNSA. Trimming left V 1 base short and J 6 bases short, with 7 bases between. CDR3 size: 13 residues. CDR3 region: CASSLGLVNEQFF. CDR3 DNA: TGTGCCAGCAGCTTAGGACTAGTCAATGAGCAGTTCTTC.

The rearrangement links TRBV27 to TRBJ1-5; maybe TRBD1 (5 bases). Deletions cut 5 bases from V and 6 bases from J, with 20 bases between. Per germline, CDR1 MNHEY and CDR2 SMNVEV (reference sequence). The CDR3 has 16 residues. This CDR3 is CASSPFPPGLSQPQHF. DNA for the CDR3: TGTGCCAGCAGTCCATTTCCGCCGGGGCTAAGTCAGCCCCAGCATTTT.

V gene TRBV2 combines with J gene TRBJ1-2, with TRBD1 as a possible D gene (5 bases). The CDR3 length is 15 residues. V was shortened by 3 bases and J by 2 bases, with 13 bases between the two germline ends. In germline, CDR1 is SNHLY, CDR2 FYNNEI. As DNA, the CDR3 is TGTGCCAGCAGTGATGTAGGGGTGAGAAACTATGGCTACACCTTC. It yields the protein CASSDVGVRNYGYTF.

This clone was seen once. The chain joins TRBV2 to TRBJ2-1; D is perhaps TRBD1 or TRBD2 (7 bases each). Germline V gives CDR1 SNHLY, CDR2 FYNNEI. The V end was cut by 6 bases, the J end by 0 bases, with 24 bases between. This CDR3 has 19 residues. For the CDR3, the DNA is TGTGCCAGCAGACATCGAGACAGGGAGGGTTCGGGCTCCTACAATGAGCAGTTCTTC. Residues: CASRHRDREGSGSYNEQFF. Complete variable domain (other parts from reference TRBV2 and TRBJ2-1): EPEVTQTPSHQVTQMGQEVILRCVPISNHLYFYWYRQILGQKVEFLVSFYNNEISEKSEIFDDQFSVERPDGSNFTLKIRSTKLEDSAMYFCASRHRDREGSGSYNEQFFGPGTRLTVL.

The chain recombines TRBV5-5 with TRBJ1-1; 8 nucleotides align to TRBD1. The CDR3 is 15 amino acids. V lost 3 bases, J lost 0 bases, and 4 bases stayed unmatched. Germline V lookup: CDR1 SGHKS, CDR2 YYEKEE (reference sequence). CDR3 amino acids: CASSSSDRVNTEAFF. CDR3 nucleotide sequence: TGTGCCAGCAGCTCGTCGGACAGGGTGAACACTGAAGCTTTCTTT.

V usage is TRBV19 and J usage is TRBJ2-7; D possibly corresponds to TRBD1 (6 bases). In germline, CDR1 is LNHDA, CDR2 SQIVND (reference sequence). The CDR3 extends over 14 amino acids. V was pared by 5 bases and J by 4 bases, with 15 bases between. The CDR3 reads CASSVNRVVYEQYF. CDR3 nucleotides: TGTGCCAGTAGTGTTAACAGGGTAGTTTACGAGCAGTACTTC.

About this clone itself: Other DNA sequences of this sample code for an identical CDR3. The chain links TRBV7-2 to TRBJ2-1, with 8 bases fitting TRBD2. The V gene end was trimmed by 3 bases and the J gene end by 4 bases; junction bases not matched to a gene: 5. The CDR3 has 15 amino acids. CDR1 SGHTA and CDR2 FQGNSA come from the germline V gene. The CDR3 coding sequence is TGTGCCAGCAGCTTGAGCGGGGGAGCTTACAATGAGCAGTTCTTC. Amino acids: CASSLSGGAYNEQFF.